The text below deals with one TCR beta chain. The antigen remains undetermined. CDR3 size: 12 residues. Germline-derived CDR1 and CDR2 are SGHRS and YFSETQ. V was pared by 4 bases and J by 6 bases, with 8 bases between. 5'RACE primed from the constant segment yielded TCR alpha and TCR beta cDNA libraries bearing sample barcodes and UMIs. TCRdb re-called the 5' RACE reads with MiXCR, one entry per CDR3 protein. The sample holds about 270,000 distinct CDR3 sequences, around 15% seen once. The sample originates from a study of T-cell memory formation after mild COVID-19. Study-wide findings and caveats: Detection of some responders pre-infection suggested pre-existing cross-reactive memory T cells participated. There was a balanced CD4/CD8 profile in clones contracting day 15 to 85, and later expanders leaned CD4+. Largely, contracting CD4+ clones fell within CM and EM, and contracting CD8+ clones within EMRA.

This sequence was found in a young man who had mild COVID-19 (a few samples of this study predate the infection). Cell type and time point are not known. This chain links TRBV5-1 with TRBJ2-1; maybe TRBD2 (5 bases). Material for sequencing was PBMCs or a T cell subset sorted from them (not recorded which). CDR3 sequence: CASSLTSNEQFF. CDR3 bases: TGCGCCAGCAGCCTCACTAGCAATGAGCAGTTCTTC. The full variable domain, rest sourced from reference TRBV5-1 and TRBJ2-1, is KAGVTQTPRYLIKTRGQQVTLSCSPISGHRSVSWYQQTPGQGLQFLFEYFSETQRNKGNFPGRFSGRQFSNSRSEMNVSTLELGDSALYLCASSLTSNEQFFGPGTRLTVL.